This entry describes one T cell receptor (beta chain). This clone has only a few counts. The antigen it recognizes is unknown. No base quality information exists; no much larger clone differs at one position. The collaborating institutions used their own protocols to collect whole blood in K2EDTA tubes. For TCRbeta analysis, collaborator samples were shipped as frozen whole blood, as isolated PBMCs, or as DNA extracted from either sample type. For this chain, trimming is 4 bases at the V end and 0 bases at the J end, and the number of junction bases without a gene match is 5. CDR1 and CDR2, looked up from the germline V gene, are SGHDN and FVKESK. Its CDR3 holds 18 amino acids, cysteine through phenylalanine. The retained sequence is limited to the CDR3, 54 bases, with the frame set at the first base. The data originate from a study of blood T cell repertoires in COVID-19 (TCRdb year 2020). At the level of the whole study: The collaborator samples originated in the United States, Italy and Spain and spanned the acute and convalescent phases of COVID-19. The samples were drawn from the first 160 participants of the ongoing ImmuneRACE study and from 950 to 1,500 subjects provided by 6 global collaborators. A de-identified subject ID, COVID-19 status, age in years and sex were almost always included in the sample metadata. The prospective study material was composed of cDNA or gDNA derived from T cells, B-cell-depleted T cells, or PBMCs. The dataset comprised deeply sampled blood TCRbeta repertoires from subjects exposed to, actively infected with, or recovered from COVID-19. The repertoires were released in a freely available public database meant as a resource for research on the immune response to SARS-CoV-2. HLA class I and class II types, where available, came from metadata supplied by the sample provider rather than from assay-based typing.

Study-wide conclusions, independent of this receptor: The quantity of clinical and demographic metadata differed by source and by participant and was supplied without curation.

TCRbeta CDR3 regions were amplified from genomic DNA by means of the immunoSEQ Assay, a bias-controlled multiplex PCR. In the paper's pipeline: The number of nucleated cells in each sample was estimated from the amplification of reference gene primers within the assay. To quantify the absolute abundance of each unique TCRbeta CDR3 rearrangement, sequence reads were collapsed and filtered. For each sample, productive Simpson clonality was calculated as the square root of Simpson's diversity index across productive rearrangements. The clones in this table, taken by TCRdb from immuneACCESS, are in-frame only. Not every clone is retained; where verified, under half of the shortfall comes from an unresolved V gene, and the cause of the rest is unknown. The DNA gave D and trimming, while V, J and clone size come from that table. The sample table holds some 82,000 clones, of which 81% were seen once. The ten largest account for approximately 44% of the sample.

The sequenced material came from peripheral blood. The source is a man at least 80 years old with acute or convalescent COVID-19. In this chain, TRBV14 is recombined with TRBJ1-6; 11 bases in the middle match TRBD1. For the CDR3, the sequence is CASSPRDRGISYNSPLHF. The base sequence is TGTGCCAGCAGCCCCCGGGACAGGGGGATCTCCTATAATTCACCCCTCCACTTT.